The T cell receptor beta chain under discussion was sequenced for a study of CD4 T cell repertoires in COVID-19. Germline CDR1 reads ENHRY; CDR2 reads SYGVKD. The V and J ends lost 0 bases and 8 bases respectively, with 16 bases between them. This CDR3 contains 16 residues. Repertoires were generated with immunoSEQ multiplex PCR, while TCRdb's copy carries only in-frame clones and drops some. The sample holds 600 to 800 clones, 6% to 9.5% seen once. CFSE-labeled cells were stimulated with autologous monocytes plus recombinant SARS-CoV-2 spike or nucleoprotein. By proportion, this clone is medium-sized. Its antigen is unknown.

This TCR was sampled from a human donor who had COVID-19. V gene TRBV10-3 combines with J gene TRBJ1-4, with a tentative D call TRBD1 (5 bases). The sample in question was circulating follicular helper CD4+ T cells, cultured in vitro, obtained after recovery from COVID-19. CDR3 in DNA: TGTGCCATCAGTGAGTCGAGCAGGGTGGGAGGCGAAAAACTGTTTTTT. It yields the protein CAISESSRVGGEKLFF.